This T cell receptor (beta chain) derives from a study of T cells in Graves' hyperthyroidism and ophthalmopathy. The investigators amplified TCR beta CDR3 regions from RNA transcripts. First-round RT-PCR targeting the TCR CDR3 was performed with the HTBI primer set. Each CDR3 protein is one row after TCRdb ran MiXCR on the multiplex PCR reads. The sample shows about 690,000 distinct CDR3 sequences, 15% to 20% of them seen only once. Study-wide points: Appearing also in blood were most of the thyroid clonotypes expanded above 0.001. Before onset, by a median of approximately 5.9 months, the model predicted ophthalmopathy.

It was uncontrolled infection, other autoimmune disease, pregnancy or lactation that excluded patients. Diagnosing involved the use of clinical symptoms, serum thyroxine and TRAb, thyroid ultrasound and orbital computed tomography. This clonotype was seen a handful of times. As yet, its antigen is unknown. The CDR3 extends over 14 amino acids. The V gene's germline CDR1 is GTSNPN and CDR2 SVGIG (reference sequence). V shed 2 bases and J 4 bases; nucleotides not matched to a gene: 7. The sequenced sample was blood. The V and J genes are TRBV30 and TRBJ1-2; 7 bases are a match to TRBD1. This TCR derives from a man aged 50-59 years with Graves' hyperthyroidism. The CDR3 sequence is CAWSRQGRGYGYTF. The CDR3 bases are TGTGCCTGGAGTAGACAGGGACGGGGCTATGGCTACACCTTC.